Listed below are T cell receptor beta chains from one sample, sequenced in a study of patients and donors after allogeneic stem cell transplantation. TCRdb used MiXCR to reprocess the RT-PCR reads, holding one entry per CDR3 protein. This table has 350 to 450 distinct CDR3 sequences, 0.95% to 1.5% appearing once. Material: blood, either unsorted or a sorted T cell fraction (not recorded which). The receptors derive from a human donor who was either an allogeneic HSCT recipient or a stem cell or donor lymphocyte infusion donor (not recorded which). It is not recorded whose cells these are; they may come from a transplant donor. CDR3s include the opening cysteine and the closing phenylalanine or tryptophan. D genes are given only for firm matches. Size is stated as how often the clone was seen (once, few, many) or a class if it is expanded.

TGTGCCAGCGGTTTCCCGGGGGCGGGAGGGGCCAACGTCCTGACTTTC	CASGFPGAGGANVLTF	TRBJ2-6	NA	TRBV7-6	large
TGTGCCAGCAGTGAACTAGCGGGGACTTTCACAGATACGCAGTATTTT	CASSELAGTFTDTQYF	TRBJ2-3	TRBD2	TRBV12-3/TRBV12-4	large
TGCAGTGCCAATCCCACTAGCGGGGGTCCAGATACGCAGTATTTT	CSANPTSGGPDTQYF	TRBJ2-3	TRBD2	TRBV20-1	large
TGTGCCAGCCCCGCCGATAGCGGGGAGGAGACCCAGTACTTC	CASPADSGEETQYF	TRBJ2-5	TRBD2	TRBV7-8	medium-sized
TGTGCCAGCAGCTCAAAAGGTTGGGATACTAACGAGCAGTACTTC	CASSSKGWDTNEQYF	TRBJ2-7	NA	TRBV11-2	large
TGTGCCAGCAGCCGACTCGACAGGGGGAGAACTGAAGCTTTCTTT	CASSRLDRGRTEAFF	TRBJ1-1	TRBD1	TRBV3-1	medium-sized
TGTGCCAGCTCACCATTTGAACTCCGGGCCGCGAACACAGATACGCAGTATTTT	CASSPFELRAANTDTQYF	TRBJ2-3	NA	TRBV18	large
TGCAGTGCTAGAGAAGGCAGCTCCTACGAGCAGTACTTC	CSAREGSSYEQYF	TRBJ2-7	NA	TRBV20-1	medium-sized
TGTGCCAGCAGCTTTTGGTCAGGGCCCCAGGGGACCCAGTACTTC	CASSFWSGPQGTQYF	TRBJ2-5	NA	TRBV14	large
TGTGCCAGCAGCGGCCGGGACTCCAACAATGAGCAGTTCTTC	CASSGRDSNNEQFF	TRBJ2-1	NA	TRBV7-9	large
TGTGCCAGCAGCTTGGTCGGGGGGCGGGCAGATACGCAGTATTTT	CASSLVGGRADTQYF	TRBJ2-3	NA	TRBV7-8	hyperexpanded
TGCAGCGTTTCAACCCAGGGTTCGGCGGAAAAACTGTTTTTT	CSVSTQGSAEKLFF	TRBJ1-4	NA	TRBV29-1	large
TGTGCCAGCAGCTCTGACAGGGGAAGGGTAAAGGAGACCCAGTACTTC	CASSSDRGRVKETQYF	TRBJ2-5	TRBD1	TRBV7-9	medium-sized
TGTGCCAGCAGTGGGACTAATAGCAATCAGCCCCAGCATTTT	CASSGTNSNQPQHF	TRBJ1-5	NA	TRBV2	medium-sized
TGTGCCAGCAGCCCTTGGACCGAGGGGGGCTACACCTTC	CASSPWTEGGYTF	TRBJ1-2	NA	TRBV7-9	large
TGTGCCAGCAGCCGCGGACAGGGGGTAAAGTACACTGAAGCTTTCTTT	CASSRGQGVKYTEAFF	TRBJ1-1	TRBD1	TRBV6-2/TRBV6-3	large